Listed below are T cell receptor beta chains from one sample, sequenced in a study of blood T cell repertoires in COVID-19. Measured with immunoSEQ multiplex PCR; TCRdb has only the in-frame clones, and not every one. The sample consists of about 130,000 clones, approximately 81% of them appearing once. Specimen: peripheral blood. The source is a man in his 60s with acute or convalescent COVID-19. CDR3s include the opening cysteine and the closing phenylalanine or tryptophan. The order of the fields is V gene, clone size, D gene, J gene, CDR3 DNA, CDR3 protein. The D gene is left open where the match is weak. Part of the rows lack a size; the others show once, few, many or a class for expanded clones.

TRBV5-6,few,.,TRBJ1-1,TGTGCCAGCAGCATAGGTCGGGGTCGGGAAGCTTTCTTT,CASSIGRGREAFF
TRBV30,.,.,TRBJ2-1,TGTGCCATCCGACTTGCCGGGAGTAGTAGTGAGCAGTTCTTC,CAIRLAGSSSEQFF
TRBV11-3,.,.,TRBJ1-6,TGTGCCAGCAGGCGGGGCAGAGATAATTCACCCCTCCACTTT,CASRRGRDNSPLHF
TRBV5-1,.,TRBD1,TRBJ1-4,TGCGCCAGCAGCTTGGGACAGGGAGTCTCTAAGTCGAAACTGTTTTTT,CASSLGQGVSKSKLFF
TRBV11-2,once,.,TRBJ2-3,TGTGCCAGCAGCAAAATAGCGTATAGCACAGATACGCAGTATTTT,CASSKIAYSTDTQYF
TRBV7-9,.,TRBD1,TRBJ1-5,TGTGCCAGCAGCTTGGGGACAGGGAACAATCAGCCCCAGCATTTT,CASSLGTGNNQPQHF
TRBV24-1,.,.,TRBJ1-5,TGTGCCACCAGTGATTTGCCCTCTCAGCCCCAGCATTTT,CATSDLPSQPQHF
TRBV7-3,.,TRBD1,TRBJ2-5,TGTGCCAGCCGGGACAGGGTCCAAGAGACCCAGTACTTC,CASRDRVQETQYF
TRBV19,few,.,TRBJ1-2,TGTGCCAGTAGTCCTCCTCAGGGTATCTATGGCTACACCTTC,CASSPPQGIYGYTF
TRBV3-1/TRBV3-2,.,TRBD1,TRBJ1-5,TGTGCCAGCAGCAGTGGGAACAGGGGCCTCCAGCATTTT,CASSSGNRGLQHF
TRBV6-1,.,.,TRBJ1-5,TGTGCCAGCAGTGACAGGGCCTGGAACAGCAATCAGCCCCAGCATTTT,CASSDRAWNSNQPQHF
TRBV30,many,.,TRBJ1-5,TGTGCCTGGAGTCGGGATAGCAATCAGCCCCAGCATTTT,CAWSRDSNQPQHF
TRBV5-1,.,.,TRBJ2-1,TGCGCCAGCAGGTTAAGGGGGGGCGTGTACAATGAGCAGTTCTTC,CASRLRGGVYNEQFF
TRBV6-2/TRBV6-3,.,TRBD1,TRBJ2-2,TGTGCCAGCAGCCCCCCGGGACAGACCGACACCGGGGAGCTGTTTTTT,CASSPPGQTDTGELFF
TRBV6-5,.,.,TRBJ2-3,TGTGCCAGCTTGCGGGTCCCAGATACGCAGTATTTT,CASLRVPDTQYF
TRBV4-1,.,TRBD1,TRBJ2-5,TGCGCCAGCAGCCAAGTTACAGGGGGCAAAGAGACCCAGTACTTC,CASSQVTGGKETQYF
TRBV28,.,TRBD2,TRBJ2-7,TGTGCCAGCTTGTCGGGGGGCTCCTACGAGCAGTACTTC,CASLSGGSYEQYF
TRBV18,.,TRBD2,TRBJ2-1,TGTGCCAGCTCACCACCGGTGTCTAGCGGGAGGAATGAGCAGTTCTTC,CASSPPVSSGRNEQFF
TRBV14,.,.,TRBJ1-4,TGTGCCAGCAGTCGTATTAATGAAAAACTGTTTTTT,CASSRINEKLFF
TRBV4-1,.,.,TRBJ2-2,TGCGCCAGCAGCCCCGACGTGGAGGGGGCCGGCACCGGGGAGCTGTTTTTT,CASSPDVEGAGTGELFF
TRBV5-1,few,.,TRBJ2-7,TGCGCCAGCAGCCGGGAGAGGGGCCACGAGCAGTACTTC,CASSRERGHEQYF
TRBV6-2/TRBV6-3,.,.,TRBJ2-1,TGTGCCAGCAGTTACCCCCCTAGAGTCTGGGAGCAGTTCTTC,CASSYPPRVWEQFF
TRBV6-5,.,TRBD1,TRBJ1-1,TGTGCCAGCAGTCGACAGGGCGTGAACACTGAAGCTTTCTTT,CASSRQGVNTEAFF
TRBV27,.,.,TRBJ1-5,TGTGCCAGCAGTTTACTTGGGGCAATGGGTCAGCCCCAGCATTTT,CASSLLGAMGQPQHF
TRBV21-1,.,.,TRBJ1-5,TGTGCCAGCAGCAAGGGACAGGGAATATGGAATCAGCCCCAGCATTTT,CASSKGQGIWNQPQHF
TRBV27,.,.,TRBJ1-4,TGTGCCAGCCGGGACACAGGCGGTCCGAAACTGTTTTTT,CASRDTGGPKLFF
TRBV20-1,.,.,TRBJ1-1,TGCAGTGCTAGTGATCGTGGCCTGAACACTGAAGCTTTCTTT,CSASDRGLNTEAFF
TRBV5-1,.,.,TRBJ1-1,TGCGCCAGCAGCTCCCAGGGGCTTCAGGACACTGAAGCTTTCTTT,CASSSQGLQDTEAFF
TRBV11-2,.,TRBD1,TRBJ1-5,TGTGCCAGCAGCTTAACGACAGGGGACCAGCCCCAGCATTTT,CASSLTTGDQPQHF
TRBV24-1,.,TRBD1,TRBJ2-7,TGTGCCACCACCCACGGGGACAGGGGGCAAGACGAGCAGTACTTC,CATTHGDRGQDEQYF
TRBV9,.,TRBD2,TRBJ2-1,TGTGCCAGCAGCGTAGGTCTAGCGGGTTACAATGAGCAGTTCTTC,CASSVGLAGYNEQFF
TRBV6-6,.,.,TRBJ2-1,TGTGCCAGCAGTTCGGGGGTATTAGGGTGGGGTGAGCAGTTCTTC,CASSSGVLGWGEQFF
TRBV3-1/TRBV3-2,.,TRBD1,TRBJ1-1,TGTGCCAGCAGCCAATCGACAGGGGGGGTAGGAGCTTTCTTT,CASSQSTGGVGAFF
TRBV7-9,many,.,TRBJ1-2,TGTGCCAGCAGCTTATCGAGCAGGGTTGGCTACACCTTC,CASSLSSRVGYTF
TRBV2,.,.,TRBJ2-2,TGTGCCAGCAATAAGGAGTCCGCGGAGGTCGGGGAGCTGTTTTTT,CASNKESAEVGELFF
TRBV6-1,.,.,TRBJ2-1,TGTGCCAGCAGTGAAGCGCCGGAGTCCTACAATGAGCAGTTCTTC,CASSEAPESYNEQFF
TRBV24-1,.,TRBD1,TRBJ1-4,TGTGCCACCAGTGATTCCACAGGGGATGGTGAAAAACTGTTTTTT,CATSDSTGDGEKLFF
TRBV11-2,once,TRBD1,TRBJ1-1,TGTGCCAGCAGCTTCTCCGGGACAGCGAACACTGAAGCTTTCTTT,CASSFSGTANTEAFF
TRBV7-3,.,.,TRBJ2-6,TGTGCCAGCAGTCCGGGACTCTTTTCCTCTGGGGCCAACGTCCTGACTTTC,CASSPGLFSSGANVLTF
TRBV18,once,.,TRBJ2-1,TGTGCCAGCTCCCCAAGGCAGGGCAATGAGCAGTTCTTC,CASSPRQGNEQFF
TRBV27,.,TRBD1,TRBJ2-7,TGTGCCAGCAGTTTTAAACAGGGGGTGTCCTACGAGCAGTACTTC,CASSFKQGVSYEQYF
TRBV6-5,.,.,TRBJ1-2,TGTGCCAGCAGGAGGGAAATTGACTATGGCTACACCTTC,CASRREIDYGYTF
TRBV5-1,.,TRBD2,TRBJ2-7,TGCGCCAGCAGGGAGGGACTAGCGCTCGAGCAGTACTTC,CASREGLALEQYF
TRBV7-9,.,.,TRBJ1-2,TGTGCCAGCAGCTTGGACAAATATGGCTACACCTTC,CASSLDKYGYTF
TRBV10-1,once,.,TRBJ1-1,TGCGCCAGCAGTGAGTCGATGGTCGGGAACACTGAAGCTTTCTTT,CASSESMVGNTEAFF
TRBV18,few,TRBD1,TRBJ1-2,TGTGCCAGCTCCTCCGGGACAGGACCCGAATATGGCTACACCTTC,CASSSGTGPEYGYTF
TRBV19,.,TRBD1,TRBJ1-5,TGTGCCAGTAACCGGGACAGGGGTCAAGAGCCCCAGCATTTT,CASNRDRGQEPQHF
TRBV2,.,.,TRBJ2-7,TGTGCCAGCAGTGAACCAGGGGCAAGCTCCTACGAGCAGTACTTC,CASSEPGASSYEQYF
TRBV20-1,.,.,TRBJ2-7,TGCAGTGCTAAGTCCGGGTTCGAGCAGTACTTC,CSAKSGFEQYF
TRBV19,.,.,TRBJ1-1,TGTGCCAGTAGTACCAGGGGACGGAGGCCCACTGAAGCTTTCTTT,CASSTRGRRPTEAFF